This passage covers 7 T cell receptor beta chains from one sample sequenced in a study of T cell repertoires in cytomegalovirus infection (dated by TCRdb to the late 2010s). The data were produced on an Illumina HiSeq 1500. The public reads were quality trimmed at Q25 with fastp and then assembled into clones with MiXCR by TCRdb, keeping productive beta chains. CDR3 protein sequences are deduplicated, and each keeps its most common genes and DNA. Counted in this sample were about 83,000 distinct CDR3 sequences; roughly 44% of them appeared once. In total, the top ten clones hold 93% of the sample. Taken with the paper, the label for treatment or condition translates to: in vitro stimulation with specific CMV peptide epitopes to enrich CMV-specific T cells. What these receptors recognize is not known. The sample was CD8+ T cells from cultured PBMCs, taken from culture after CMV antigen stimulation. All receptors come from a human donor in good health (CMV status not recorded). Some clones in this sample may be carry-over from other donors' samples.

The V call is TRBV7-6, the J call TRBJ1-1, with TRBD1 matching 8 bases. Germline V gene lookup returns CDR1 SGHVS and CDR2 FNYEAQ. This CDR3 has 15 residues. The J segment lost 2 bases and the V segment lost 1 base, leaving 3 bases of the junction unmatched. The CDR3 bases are TGTGCCAGCAGCTTAGAGACAGGGGCAAACACTGAAGCTTTCTTT. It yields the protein CASSLETGANTEAFF. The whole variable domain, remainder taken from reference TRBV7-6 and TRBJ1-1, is GAGVSQSPRYKVTKRGQDVALRCDPISGHVSLYWYRQALGQGPEFLTYFNYEAQQDKSGLPNDRFSAERPEGSISTLTIQRTEQRDSAMYRCASSLETGANTEAFFGQGTRLTVV.

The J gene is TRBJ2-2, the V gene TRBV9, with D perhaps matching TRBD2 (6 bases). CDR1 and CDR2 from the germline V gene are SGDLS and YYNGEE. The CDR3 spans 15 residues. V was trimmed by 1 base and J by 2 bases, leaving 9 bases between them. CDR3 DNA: TGTGCCAGCAGCGTACGGAGGGTTAACACCGGGGAGCTGTTTTTT. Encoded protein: CASSVRRVNTGELFF.

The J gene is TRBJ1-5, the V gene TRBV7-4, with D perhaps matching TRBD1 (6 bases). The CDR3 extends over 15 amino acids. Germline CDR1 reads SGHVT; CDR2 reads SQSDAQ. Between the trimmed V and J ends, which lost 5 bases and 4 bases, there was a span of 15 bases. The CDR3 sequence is CASSMSRGPNQPQHF. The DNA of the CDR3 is TGTGCCAGCAGCATGAGCAGGGGTCCTAATCAGCCCCAGCATTTT.

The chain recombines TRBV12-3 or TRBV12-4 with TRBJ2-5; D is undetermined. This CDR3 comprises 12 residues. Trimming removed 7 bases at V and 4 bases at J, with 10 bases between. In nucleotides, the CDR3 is TGTGCCAGCACCTTAGGTGGAGAGACCCAGTACTTC. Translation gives CASTLGGETQYF.

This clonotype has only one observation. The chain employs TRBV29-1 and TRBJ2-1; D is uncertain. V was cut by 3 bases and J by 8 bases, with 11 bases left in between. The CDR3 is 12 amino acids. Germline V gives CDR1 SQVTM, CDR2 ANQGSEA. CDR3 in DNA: TGCAGCGTTGAGAGAGCCTCGGATGAGCAGTTCTTC. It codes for CSVERASDEQFF.

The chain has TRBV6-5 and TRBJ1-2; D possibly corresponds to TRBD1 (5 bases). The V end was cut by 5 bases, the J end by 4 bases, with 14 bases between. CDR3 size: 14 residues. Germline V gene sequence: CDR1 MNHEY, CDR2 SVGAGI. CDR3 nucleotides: TGTGCCAGCAGTGCCGGGACGGTCTTCTATGGCTACACCTTC. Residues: CASSAGTVFYGYTF.

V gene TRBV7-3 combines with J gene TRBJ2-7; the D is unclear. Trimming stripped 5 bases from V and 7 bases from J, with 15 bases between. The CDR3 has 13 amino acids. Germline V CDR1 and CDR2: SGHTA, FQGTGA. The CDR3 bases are TGTGCCAGCAGCGACGGGTCCTTCGGAGAGCAGTACTTC. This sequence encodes CASSDGSFGEQYF. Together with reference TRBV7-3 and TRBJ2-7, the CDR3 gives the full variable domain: GAGVSQTPSNKVTEKGKYVELRCDPISGHTALYWYRQSLGQGPEFLIYFQGTGAADDSGLPNDRFFAVRPEGSVSTLKIQRTERGDSAVYLCASSDGSFGEQYFGPGTRLTVT.